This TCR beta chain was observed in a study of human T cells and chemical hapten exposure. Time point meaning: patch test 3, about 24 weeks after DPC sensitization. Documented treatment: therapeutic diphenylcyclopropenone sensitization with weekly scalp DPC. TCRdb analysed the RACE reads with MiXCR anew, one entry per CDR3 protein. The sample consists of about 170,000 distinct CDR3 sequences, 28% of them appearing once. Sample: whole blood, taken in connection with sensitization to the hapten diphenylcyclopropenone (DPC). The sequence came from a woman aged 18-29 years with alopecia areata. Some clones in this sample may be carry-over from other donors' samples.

Written as DNA, the CDR3 is TGTGCCAGCGGACGCGGGGGACAGTTCTACGAGCAGTACTTC. Encoded protein: CASGRGGQFYEQYF. This chain uses TRBV12-3 or TRBV12-4 with TRBJ2-7, with D perhaps given as TRBD1 or TRBD2 (7 bases each). The CDR3 totals 14 residues. V lost 8 bases and J lost 3, with 17 bases in between.